Each of the 5 T cell receptor beta chains below was sequenced from the same sample in a study of human T cells and chemical hapten exposure. This sample's time point: patch test 1, 2 weeks after DPC sensitization. Treatment given: therapeutic diphenylcyclopropenone sensitization with weekly scalp DPC. TCRdb reprocessed the RACE reads via MiXCR and lists one record per CDR3 protein. The sample yields roughly 380,000 distinct CDR3 sequences, 4.8% seen once. The starting material was whole blood, obtained in connection with sensitization to the hapten diphenylcyclopropenone (DPC). All receptors come from a woman in her 50s with alopecia areata. Some clones in this sample may be carry-over from other donors' samples.

This clonotype has at least ten counts. The chain employs TRBV7-8 and TRBJ1-3; possibly TRBD1 for D (5 bases). The CDR3 length is 14 residues. CDR1 and CDR2 from the germline V gene are SGHVS and FQNEAQ. Trimming removed 5 bases from V and 4 bases from J, with 12 bases in between. The DNA for the CDR3 is TGTGCCAGCAGCCCCGGGACGACCGGAAACACCATATATTTT. The encoded protein is CASSPGTTGNTIYF.

This clonotype was found many times. The chain carries TRBV28 and TRBJ2-1; D may be TRBD1 (6 bases). Trimming removed 4 bases at V and 0 bases at J, with 10 bases between. This CDR3 comprises 15 residues. CDR1 and CDR2 (germline): MDHEN, SYDVKM. The DNA of the CDR3 is TGTGCCAGCAGTTCCCAGGACAGCTCCTACAATGAGCAGTTCTTC. It translates to CASSSQDSSYNEQFF. Full variable domain (outside the CDR3, taken from reference TRBV28 and TRBJ2-1): DVKVTQSSRYLVKRTGEKVFLECVQDMDHENMFWYRQDPGLGLRLIYFSYDVKMKEKGDIPEGYSVSREKKERFSLILESASTNQTSMYLCASSSQDSSYNEQFFGPGTRLTVL.

This clonotype was picked up many times. The chain links TRBV7-6 to TRBJ2-7; D may be TRBD2 (6 bases). The CDR3 length is 13 residues. Per germline, CDR1 SGHVS and CDR2 FNYEAQ. The V and J ends lost 1 base and 4 bases respectively, with 8 bases between them. The CDR3 DNA reads as TGTGCCAGCAGCTTAGAGGGGACTTACGAGCAGTACTTC. Its protein is CASSLEGTYEQYF.

This clonotype was counted between two and nine times. V gene TRBV6-2 or TRBV6-3 combines with J gene TRBJ1-2; 8 nucleotides line up with TRBD1. This CDR3 is 17 amino acids long. Germline CDR1 reads MNHEY; CDR2 reads SVGEGT. V dropped 6 bases and J dropped 2; count of bases not matched to a gene: 14. The CDR3 here is CASRPDRANDPNYGYTF. Here the CDR3 DNA reads TGTGCCAGCAGGCCGGACAGGGCGAACGACCCCAACTATGGCTACACCTTC.

This clonotype has a count of ten or more. The chain is built from TRBV6-1 and TRBJ1-5, with a possible D match to TRBD1 (6 bases). With 5 bases removed from V and 3 bases from J, the gap between germline ends came to 14 bases. The CDR3 runs 15 residues. Germline CDR1 reads MNHNS; CDR2 reads SASEGT. CDR3 region: CASSSGALPNQPQHF. DNA for the CDR3: TGTGCCAGCAGTTCAGGGGCCTTGCCCAATCAGCCCCAGCATTTT.